Sequencing of this T cell receptor beta chain was carried out in a study of shared clonotypes between healthy human individuals. Study findings and constraints: What naive subsets generally showed was a larger estimated richness than memory subsets showed.

The V gene's germline CDR1 is MNHEY and CDR2 SMNVEV (reference sequence). V shed 6 bases and J 8 bases; nucleotides not matched to a gene: 11. This CDR3 comprises 16 residues. The assay was run at deep level. Libraries were prepared by immunoSEQ multiplex PCR; TCRdb keeps only in-frame clonotypes and omits some of them. The repertoire holds 2 million to 3 million clones, with 93% as singletons. A note on this clone: The antigen remains undetermined.

This chain connects TRBV27 to TRBJ2-1; 12 bases fit TRBD2. The TCR sequence derives from a young man in good health. Some clones in this sample may be carry-over from other donors' samples. Material: naive CD4+ T cells from PBMCs. Stated subset: CD45RA+ positively selected. CDR3 sequence: CASSPIGLAGRYEQFF. CDR3 nucleotide sequence: TGTGCCAGCAGCCCAATCGGACTAGCGGGAAGGTATGAGCAGTTCTTC.